This T cell receptor beta chain was found in a study of cytomegalovirus exposure and HLA in healthy donors. The donors were members of the validation cohort comprising over a hundred subjects, separate from the roughly 700-subject first cohort. CDR1 is LNHDA and CDR2 is SQIVND in the germline V gene (reference sequence). Trimming took off 5 bases at V and 4 bases at J, with 15 bases between the two ends. CDR3 length: 15 amino acids. Generated by immunoSEQ multiplex PCR, the TCRdb table keeps only in-frame clones and is missing some. Of about 350,000 clones in the sample, around 90% are singletons; the top ten hold about 1.2%. A word on this clone: Its specificity is unknown.

Study-level points and caveats: Reported performance of the classifier showed diagnosis of cytomegalovirus status with high specificity and sensitivity. The TCR clusters that emerged in the first cohort tended, a later analysis found, to co-occur in the roughly 120 validation repertoires.

The clonotype originates from a woman younger than 45 in good health and CMV-seropositive. The rearrangement uses TRBV19 and TRBJ1-5; D gene ambiguous. Sequences were obtained from PBMCs. CDR3 DNA: TGTGCCAGTAGTCCTGGACCCCCGGCGAATCAGCCCCAGCATTTT. As protein: CASSPGPPANQPQHF.